This passage covers 21 T cell receptor beta chains from one sample sequenced in a study of blood T cell repertoires in COVID-19. Generated by immunoSEQ multiplex PCR, the TCRdb table keeps only in-frame clones and is missing some. Altogether 85,000 or so clones are present, about four fifths being singletons, with the ten largest covering about 45%. The sample taken for sequencing was peripheral blood. The origin of the receptors is a man older than 75 with acute or convalescent COVID-19.

The chain links TRBV19 to TRBJ2-1; D is perhaps TRBD2 (6 bases). This CDR3 region has 12 residues. Germline lookup yields CDR1 LNHDA and CDR2 SQIVND (reference sequence). V lost 8 bases and J 9 bases, leaving 14 bases between the germline ends. Here the CDR3 reads CASRDEGGEQFF. DNA of the CDR3: TGTGCCAGTCGGGACGAGGGAGGTGAGCAGTTCTTC.

The chain employs TRBV4-3 and TRBJ2-6; maybe TRBD1 (5 bases). Trimming stripped 0 bases from V and 0 bases from J, with 9 bases between. CDR3 size: 17 residues. Germline lookup yields CDR1 LGHNA and CDR2 YSLEER. In nucleotides, the CDR3 is TGCGCCAGCAGCCAAGAACCAAGGGGCTCTGGGGCCAACGTCCTGACTTTC. Its translation is CASSQEPRGSGANVLTF.

V usage is TRBV6-6 and J usage is TRBJ1-2; a possible D gene is TRBD1 (5 bases). V was pared by 0 bases and J by 8 bases, with 7 bases between. Germline V gene lookup returns CDR1 MNHNY and CDR2 SVGAGI (reference sequence). The CDR3 covers 12 residues. CDR3 coding DNA: TGTGCCAGCAGTTACTCCAGGGAAGGCTACACCTTC. The encoded protein is CASSYSREGYTF.

The chain joins TRBV6-2 or TRBV6-3 to TRBJ2-7, with D possibly TRBD1 on 6 matching bases. Deletions cut 2 bases from V and 0 bases from J, with 8 bases between. This CDR3 has 14 amino acids. Germline V lookup: CDR1 MNHEY, CDR2 SVGEGT. The DNA of the CDR3 is TGTGCCAGCAGTTACGGACAGCCCTCCTACGAGCAGTACTTC. As protein: CASSYGQPSYEQYF.

The chain is built from TRBV25-1 and TRBJ1-1; D not certain. The CDR3 contains 11 residues. The germline V gene has CDR1 MGHDK and CDR2 SYGVNS. With 8 bases removed from V and 0 bases from J, the gap between germline ends came to 4 bases. The CDR3: CASAVNTEAFF. As DNA, the CDR3 is TGTGCCAGCGCAGTGAACACTGAAGCTTTCTTT.

DNA for the CDR3: TGTGCCAGCAGCCCGGGACTAGCGGGAGACGGGGCCAATGAGCAGTTCTTC. Translation: CASSPGLAGDGANEQFF. The chain couples TRBV11-2 to TRBJ2-1, with 14 bases identical to TRBD2. This CDR3 contains 17 residues. V shed 5 bases, J shed 6 bases, and the junction held 9 bases outside the gene matches. Per the germline V gene, CDR1 is SGHAT and CDR2 is FQNNGV. Based on the CDR3 plus reference TRBV11-2 and TRBJ2-1, the full variable domain is EAGVAQSPRYKIIEKRQSVAFWCNPISGHATLYWYQQILGQGPKLLIQFQNNGVVDDSQLPKDRFSAERLKGVDSTLKIQPAKLEDSAVYLCASSPGLAGDGANEQFFGPGTRLTVL.

The genes are TRBV5-1 and TRBJ2-7; 9 bases are a match to TRBD1. Trimming removed 0 bases from V and 5 bases from J; junction bases left unmatched: 9. Germline CDR1 reads SGHRS; CDR2 reads YFSETQ. There are 16 residues in the CDR3. Here the CDR3 reads CASSLGYRGPFDEQYF. The CDR3 DNA reads TGCGCCAGCAGCTTGGGCTACAGGGGGCCCTTCGACGAGCAGTACTTC.

V and J are TRBV7-9 and TRBJ1-1; D call uncertain. V lost 6 bases and J 0 bases, leaving 14 bases between the germline ends. In germline, CDR1 is SEHNR, CDR2 FQNEAQ (reference sequence). The CDR3 spans 15 residues. The chain's CDR3 is CASRKTGILNTEAFF. DNA of the CDR3: TGTGCCAGCAGAAAGACGGGGATATTGAACACTGAAGCTTTCTTT.

This chain joins TRBV28 and TRBJ2-2; tentatively, D is TRBD1 (6 bases). V lost 6 bases and J 1 base, leaving 9 bases between the germline ends. This CDR3 contains 14 residues. CDR1 and CDR2 (germline): MDHEN, SYDVKM. CDR3 coding DNA: TGTGCCAGCAGCAAGGGACAGAACACCGGGGAGCTGTTTTTT. This gives the protein CASSKGQNTGELFF.

The CDR3 bases are TGTGCCAGCACCCCGGATGAGGGTAACTATGGCTACACCTTC. Its translation: CASTPDEGNYGYTF. The chain recombines TRBV2 with TRBJ1-2; D remains unclear. Germline V CDR1 and CDR2: SNHLY, FYNNEI. The CDR3 loop spans 14 amino acids. V lost 7 bases to trimming and J lost 1 base, with 13 bases between them.

The V call is TRBV30, the J call TRBJ2-2, with unresolved D. Trimming left V 0 bases short and J 0 bases short, with 5 bases between. Germline V gives CDR1 GTSNPN, CDR2 SVGIG (reference sequence). The CDR3 consists of 14 residues. CDR3 residues: CAWSVSANTGELFF. CDR3 DNA sequence: TGTGCCTGGAGTGTGAGTGCGAACACCGGGGAGCTGTTTTTT.

About this clone itself: The sample holds other DNA sequences that translate to the same CDR3. The V call is TRBV5-1, the J call TRBJ1-4; 11 bases map to TRBD1. Looked up from germline, CDR1 is SGHRS and CDR2 is YFSETQ. V gave up 4 bases and J gave up 3 bases; unmatched junction bases: 2. The CDR3 spans 15 residues. CDR3 in amino acids: CASSGQGASNEKLFF. The CDR3 DNA is TGCGCCAGCAGCGGACAGGGGGCTTCTAATGAAAAACTGTTTTTT. The complete variable domain, with remaining parts taken from reference TRBV5-1 and TRBJ1-4, reads KAGVTQTPRYLIKTRGQQVTLSCSPISGHRSVSWYQQTPGQGLQFLFEYFSETQRNKGNFPGRFSGRQFSNSRSEMNVSTLELGDSALYLCASSGQGASNEKLFFGSGTQLSVL.

This clone was detected a few times. The V gene is TRBV2, the J gene TRBJ2-7, with 8 bases that match TRBD1. The germline V gene has CDR1 SNHLY and CDR2 FYNNEI. V lost 10 bases to trimming and J lost 3 bases; unmatched junction nucleotides: 5. The CDR3 extends over 12 amino acids. CDR3 residues: CANRDRSYEQYF. CDR3 nucleotides: TGTGCCAACCGGGACAGGAGCTACGAGCAGTACTTC.

The V and J genes are TRBV5-4 and TRBJ2-1; no clear D. Germline-derived CDR1 and CDR2 are SGHNT and YYREEE (reference sequence). V was trimmed by 0 bases and J by 0 bases, leaving 7 bases between them. The CDR3 spans 15 residues. The CDR3 loop reads CASSLEADSYNEQFF. CDR3 nucleotide sequence: TGTGCCAGCAGCTTGGAGGCGGACTCCTACAATGAGCAGTTCTTC.

Written as DNA, the CDR3 is TGTGCCAGCAGTCAGCTAACCGGGACAGGCTATCGAGAGCCCCAGCATTTT. Translating gives CASSQLTGTGYREPQHF. The rearrangement uses TRBV6-2 or TRBV6-3 and TRBJ1-5; 8 bases agree with TRBD1. V lost 5 bases, J lost 8 bases, and 17 bases stayed unmatched. Germline CDR1 reads MNHEY; CDR2 reads SVGEGT. This CDR3 spans 17 amino acids.

V gene TRBV6-5 combines with J gene TRBJ1-1; 9 bases are shared with TRBD1. The CDR3 is made up of 15 amino acids. CDR1 and CDR2 (germline): MNHEY, SVGAGI. The trim removed 0 bases at V and 1 base at J, leaving 0 bases unmatched. The CDR3 here is CASSYSGQGNTEAFF. The CDR3 nucleotides read TGTGCCAGCAGTTACTCGGGACAGGGGAACACTGAAGCTTTCTTT.

The chain combines TRBV28 with TRBJ2-7; the match to TRBD1 covers 9 bases. The germline V gene encodes CDR1 MDHEN and CDR2 SYDVKM. With 7 bases clipped from V and 3 bases from J, the junction kept 10 bases outside the gene matches. The CDR3 totals 15 residues. The CDR3 nucleotides are TGTGCCAGCAACAGACCGGGACAGGGATTCTACGAGCAGTACTTC. As protein: CASNRPGQGFYEQYF.

J is TRBJ1-3 and V is TRBV6-6; a weak D match, TRBD1 (6 bases). The CDR3 extends over 14 amino acids. The V gene's germline CDR1 is MNHNY and CDR2 SVGAGI (reference sequence). Trimming left V 5 bases short and J 2 bases short, with 10 bases between. Written as DNA, the CDR3 is TGTGCCAGCAGTCTTGCAGGGGCTGGAAACACCATATATTTT. Protein sequence: CASSLAGAGNTIYF.

The V and J genes are TRBV14 and TRBJ1-3, with a possible D match to TRBD1 (5 bases). The germline gives CDR1 SGHDN, CDR2 FVKESK. The CDR3 runs to 15 residues. Trimming removed 1 base from V and 3 bases from J, with 10 bases in between. The CDR3 nucleotides are TGTGCCAGCAGCCAAGCCCCAGGGTTTGGAAACACCATATATTTT. It codes for CASSQAPGFGNTIYF.

The CDR3 DNA reads TGTGCCAGCAGCTCGGGACTAGCGGGAAGGAGGGACAATGAGCAGTTCTTC. Its translation is CASSSGLAGRRDNEQFF. The chain employs TRBV5-4 and TRBJ2-1, with TRBD2 identical over 13 bases. Germline V gene sequence: CDR1 SGHNT, CDR2 YYREEE (reference sequence). The CDR3 totals 17 residues. The V and J ends lost 3 bases and 5 bases, in that order; junction bases with no gene match: 8.

The V and J genes are TRBV29-1 and TRBJ1-5, with 7 bases fitting TRBD1. The CDR3 has 13 amino acids. The V gene's germline CDR1 is SQVTM and CDR2 ANQGSEA. J lost 4 bases, V lost 4 bases, and 4 bases had no gene match. DNA of the CDR3: TGCAGCGTTGGAGGGGGCTGGAATCAGCCCCAGCATTTT. Amino acids: CSVGGGWNQPQHF.